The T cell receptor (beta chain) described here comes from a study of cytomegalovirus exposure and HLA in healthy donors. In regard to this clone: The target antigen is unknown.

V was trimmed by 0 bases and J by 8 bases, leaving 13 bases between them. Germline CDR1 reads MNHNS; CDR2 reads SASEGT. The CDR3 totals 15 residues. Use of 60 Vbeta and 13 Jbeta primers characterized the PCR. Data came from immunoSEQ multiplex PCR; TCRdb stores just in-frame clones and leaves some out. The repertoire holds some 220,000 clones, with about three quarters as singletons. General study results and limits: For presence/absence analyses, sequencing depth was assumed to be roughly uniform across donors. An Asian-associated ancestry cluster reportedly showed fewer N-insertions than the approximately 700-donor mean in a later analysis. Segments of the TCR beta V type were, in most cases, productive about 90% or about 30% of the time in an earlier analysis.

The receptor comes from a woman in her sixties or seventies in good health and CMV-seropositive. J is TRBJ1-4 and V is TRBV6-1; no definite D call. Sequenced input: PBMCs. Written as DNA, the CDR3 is TGTGCCAGCAGTGAAGCAGGAAGAGGGAGGGAAAAACTGTTTTTT. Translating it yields CASSEAGRGREKLFF.